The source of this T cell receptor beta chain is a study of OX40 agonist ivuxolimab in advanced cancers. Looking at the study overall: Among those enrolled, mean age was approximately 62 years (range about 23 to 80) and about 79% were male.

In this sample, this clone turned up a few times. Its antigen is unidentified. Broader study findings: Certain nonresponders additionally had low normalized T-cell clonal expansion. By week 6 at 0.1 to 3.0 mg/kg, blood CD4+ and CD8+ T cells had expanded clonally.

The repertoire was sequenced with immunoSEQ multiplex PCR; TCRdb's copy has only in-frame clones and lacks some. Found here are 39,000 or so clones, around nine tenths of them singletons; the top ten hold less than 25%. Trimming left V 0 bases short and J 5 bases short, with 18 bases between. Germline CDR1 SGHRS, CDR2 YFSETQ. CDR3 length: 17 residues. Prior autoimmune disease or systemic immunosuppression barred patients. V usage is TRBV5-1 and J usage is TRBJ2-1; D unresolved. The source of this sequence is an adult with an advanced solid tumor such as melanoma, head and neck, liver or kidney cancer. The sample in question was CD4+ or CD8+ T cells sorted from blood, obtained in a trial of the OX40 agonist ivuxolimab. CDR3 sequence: CASSLGLGLPTDNEQFF. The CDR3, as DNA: TGCGCCAGCAGCTTGGGACTCGGCCTCCCAACGGACAATGAGCAGTTCTTC.